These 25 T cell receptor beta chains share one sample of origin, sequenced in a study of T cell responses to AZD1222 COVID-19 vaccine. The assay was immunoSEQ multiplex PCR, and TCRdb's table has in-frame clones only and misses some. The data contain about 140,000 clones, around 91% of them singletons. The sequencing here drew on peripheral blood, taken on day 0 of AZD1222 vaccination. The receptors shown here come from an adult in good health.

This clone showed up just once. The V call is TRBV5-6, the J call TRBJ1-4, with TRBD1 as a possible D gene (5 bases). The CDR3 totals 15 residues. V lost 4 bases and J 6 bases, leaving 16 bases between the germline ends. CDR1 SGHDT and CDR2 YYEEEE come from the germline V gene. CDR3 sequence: CASSVTASRDEKLFF. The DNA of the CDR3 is TGTGCCAGCAGCGTGACGGCGTCCAGGGATGAAAAACTGTTTTTT.

The CDR3 spells CASSDAGAGETQYF. The CDR3 nucleotides read TGTGCCAGCAGTGATGCAGGGGCGGGGGAGACCCAGTACTTC. The rearrangement uses TRBV2 and TRBJ2-5, with D perhaps assigned TRBD1 or TRBD2 (6 bases each). Germline values: CDR1 SNHLY, CDR2 FYNNEI. Between the trimmed V and J ends, which lost 3 bases and 5 bases, there was a span of 13 bases. CDR3 size: 14 residues.

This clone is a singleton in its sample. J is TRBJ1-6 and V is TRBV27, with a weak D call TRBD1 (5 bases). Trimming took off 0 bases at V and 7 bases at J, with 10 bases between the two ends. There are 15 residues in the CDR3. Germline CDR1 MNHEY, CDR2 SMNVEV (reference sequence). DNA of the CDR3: TGTGCCAGCAGTTTATCGTCCAGGGTAAATTCACCCCTCCACTTT. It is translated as CASSLSSRVNSPLHF.

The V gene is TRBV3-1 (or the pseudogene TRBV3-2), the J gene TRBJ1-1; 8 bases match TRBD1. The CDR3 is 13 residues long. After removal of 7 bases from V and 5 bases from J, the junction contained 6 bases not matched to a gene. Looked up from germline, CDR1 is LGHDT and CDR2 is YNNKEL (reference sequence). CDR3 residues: CASTYRGRTEAFF. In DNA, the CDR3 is TGTGCCAGCACCTACAGGGGGAGGACTGAAGCTTTCTTT.

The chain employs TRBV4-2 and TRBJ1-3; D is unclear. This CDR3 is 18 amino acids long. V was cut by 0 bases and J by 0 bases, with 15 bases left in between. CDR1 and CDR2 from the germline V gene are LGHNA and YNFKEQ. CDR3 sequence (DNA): TGTGCCAGCAGCCAAGATGCGGCCTCCTCTTTCTCTGGAAACACCATATATTTT. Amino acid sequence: CASSQDAASSFSGNTIYF.

As DNA, the CDR3 is TGTGCCAGCAGCATGGGACAGGGGAAAGGCTACACCTTC. Translating gives CASSMGQGKGYTF. The chain links TRBV11-2 to TRBJ1-2, with 10 positions matching TRBD1. V lost 5 bases, J lost 8 bases, and 5 bases stayed unmatched. Germline V gives CDR1 SGHAT, CDR2 FQNNGV. The CDR3 sequence is 13 residues long.

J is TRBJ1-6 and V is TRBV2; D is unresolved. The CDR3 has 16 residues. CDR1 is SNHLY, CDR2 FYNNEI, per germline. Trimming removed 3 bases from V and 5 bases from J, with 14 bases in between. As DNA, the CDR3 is TGTGCCAGCAGTGATCTGGCCAGTGGTAATAATTCACCCCTCCACTTT. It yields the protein CASSDLASGNNSPLHF.

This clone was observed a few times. The CDR3 DNA is TGTGCCAGCAGCCATGAGGGGTACACTGAAGCTTTCTTT. As protein: CASSHEGYTEAFF. The chain has TRBV11-1 and TRBJ1-1, with D perhaps matching TRBD1 (5 bases). CDR3 length: 13 amino acids. V lost 5 bases, J lost 3 bases, and 10 bases lay in between. CDR1 is SGHAT, CDR2 FQDESV, per germline (reference sequence).

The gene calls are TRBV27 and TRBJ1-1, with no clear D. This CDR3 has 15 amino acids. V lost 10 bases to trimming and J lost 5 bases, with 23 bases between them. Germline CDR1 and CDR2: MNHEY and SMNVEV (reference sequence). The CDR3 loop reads CATWSWPNPGTEAFF. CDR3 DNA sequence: TGTGCCACTTGGTCATGGCCGAACCCAGGAACTGAAGCTTTCTTT.

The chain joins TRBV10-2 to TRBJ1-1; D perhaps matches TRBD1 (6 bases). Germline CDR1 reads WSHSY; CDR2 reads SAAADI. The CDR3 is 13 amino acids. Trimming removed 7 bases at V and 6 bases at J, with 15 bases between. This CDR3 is CASKGGASPEAFF. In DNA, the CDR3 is TGCGCCAGCAAGGGGGGTGCGAGCCCTGAAGCTTTCTTT.

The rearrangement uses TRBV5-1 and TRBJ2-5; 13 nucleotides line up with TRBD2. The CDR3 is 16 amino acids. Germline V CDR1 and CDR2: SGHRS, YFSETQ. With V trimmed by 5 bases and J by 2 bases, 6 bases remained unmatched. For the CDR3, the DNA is TGCGCCAGCAGGTTAGGACTAGCGGGGGCGCAAGAGACCCAGTACTTC. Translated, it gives CASRLGLAGAQETQYF.

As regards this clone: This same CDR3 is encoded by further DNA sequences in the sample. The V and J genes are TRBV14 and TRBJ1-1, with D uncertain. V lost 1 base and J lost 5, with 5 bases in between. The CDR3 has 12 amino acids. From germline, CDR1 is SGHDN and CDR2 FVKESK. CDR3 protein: CASSQVLTEAFF. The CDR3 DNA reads TGTGCCAGCAGCCAAGTCTTAACTGAAGCTTTCTTT.

CDR3 region: CASSIGQGDTDTQYF. The CDR3 region has the DNA TGTGCCAGTAGTATTGGACAGGGCGACACAGATACGCAGTATTTT. This rearrangement joins TRBV19 to TRBJ2-3; TRBD1 agrees at 8 bases. CDR1 LNHDA and CDR2 SQIVND come from the germline V gene (reference sequence). J was trimmed by 2 bases and V by 3 bases; bases with no gene match: 4. The CDR3 contains 15 residues.

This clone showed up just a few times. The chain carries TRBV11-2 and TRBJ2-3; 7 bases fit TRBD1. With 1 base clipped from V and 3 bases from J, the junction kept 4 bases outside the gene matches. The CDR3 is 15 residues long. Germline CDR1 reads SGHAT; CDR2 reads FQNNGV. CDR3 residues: CASSLGQGVTDTQYF. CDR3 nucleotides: TGTGCCAGCAGCTTAGGACAGGGAGTAACAGATACGCAGTATTTT.

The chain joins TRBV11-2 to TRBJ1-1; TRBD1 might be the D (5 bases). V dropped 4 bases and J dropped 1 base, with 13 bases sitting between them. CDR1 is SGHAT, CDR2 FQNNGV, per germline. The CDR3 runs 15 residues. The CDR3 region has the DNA TGTGCCAGCAGCTACCATGGGACGGCGAACACTGAAGCTTTCTTT. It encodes CASSYHGTANTEAFF.

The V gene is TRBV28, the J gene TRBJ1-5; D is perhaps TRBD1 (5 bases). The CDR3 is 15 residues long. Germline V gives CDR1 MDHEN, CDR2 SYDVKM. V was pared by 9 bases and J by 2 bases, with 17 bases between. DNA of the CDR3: TGTGCCAGTCTCAGTTGGGGGATCGGCAATCAGCCCCAGCATTTT. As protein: CASLSWGIGNQPQHF.

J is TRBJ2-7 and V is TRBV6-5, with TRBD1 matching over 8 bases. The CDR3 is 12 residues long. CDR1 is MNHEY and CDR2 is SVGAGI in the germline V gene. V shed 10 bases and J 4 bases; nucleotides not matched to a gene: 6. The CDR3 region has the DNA TGTGCCACACGGACAGGGCGATACGAGCAGTACTTC. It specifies CATRTGRYEQYF.

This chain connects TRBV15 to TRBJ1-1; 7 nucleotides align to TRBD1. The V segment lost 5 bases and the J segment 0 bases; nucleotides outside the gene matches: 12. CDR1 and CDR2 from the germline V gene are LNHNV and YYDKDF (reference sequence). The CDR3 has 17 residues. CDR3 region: CATSGGTAREMNTEAFF. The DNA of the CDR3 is TGTGCCACCAGCGGAGGGACAGCCCGGGAAATGAACACTGAAGCTTTCTTT.

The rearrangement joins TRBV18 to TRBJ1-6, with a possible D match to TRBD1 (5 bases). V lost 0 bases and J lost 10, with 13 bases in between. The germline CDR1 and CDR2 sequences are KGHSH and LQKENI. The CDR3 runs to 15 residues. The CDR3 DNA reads TGTGCCAGCTCACCACCGGCAGGGACGGGATCACCCCTCCACTTT. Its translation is CASSPPAGTGSPLHF.

CDR3 coding DNA: TGTGCCAGCAGCGACAGGGCCTATGGCTACACCTTC. Its translation: CASSDRAYGYTF. The rearrangement uses TRBV5-8 and TRBJ1-2, with 7 bases matching TRBD1. This CDR3 spans 12 amino acids. The germline V gene has CDR1 SGHTS and CDR2 YDEGEE. J lost 4 bases, V lost 4 bases, and 1 base had no gene match.

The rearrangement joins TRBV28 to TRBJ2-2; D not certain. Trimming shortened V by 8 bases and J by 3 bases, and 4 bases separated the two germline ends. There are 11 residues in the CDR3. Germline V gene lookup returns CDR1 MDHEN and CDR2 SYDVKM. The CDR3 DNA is TGTGCCAGCCTGTACACCGGGGAGCTGTTTTTT. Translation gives CASLYTGELFF.

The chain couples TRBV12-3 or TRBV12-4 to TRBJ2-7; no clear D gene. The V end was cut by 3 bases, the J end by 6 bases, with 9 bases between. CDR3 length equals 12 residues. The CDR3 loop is CASSFPLGEQYF. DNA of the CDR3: TGTGCCAGCAGTTTTCCATTAGGCGAGCAGTACTTC.

CDR3 coding DNA: TGTGCTCCGGGGACAATCGCCTACGAGCAGTACTTC. As protein: CAPGTIAYEQYF. The J gene is TRBJ2-7, the V gene TRBV24-1, with a possible D match to TRBD1 (6 bases). The CDR3 spans 12 residues. CDR1 is KGHDR and CDR2 is SFDVKD in the germline V gene.

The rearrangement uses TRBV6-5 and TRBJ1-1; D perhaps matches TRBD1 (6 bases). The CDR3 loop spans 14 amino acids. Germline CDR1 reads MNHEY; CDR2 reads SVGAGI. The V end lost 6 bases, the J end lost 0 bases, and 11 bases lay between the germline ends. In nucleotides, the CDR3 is TGTGCCAGCAGACCCAGGGGAATGAACACTGAAGCTTTCTTT. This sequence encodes CASRPRGMNTEAFF.

CDR3 sequence (DNA): TGTGCCAGCAGCTCGCCAGGGGGGTACCTAAATTCACCCCTCCACTTT. As protein: CASSSPGGYLNSPLHF. This chain uses TRBV7-2 with TRBJ1-6, with 7 nucleotides matching TRBD1. The CDR3 loop spans 16 amino acids. Germline assignment: CDR1 SGHTA and CDR2 FQGNSA. The J segment lost 7 bases and the V segment lost 4 bases, leaving 10 bases of the junction unmatched.